This passage covers 26 T cell receptor beta chains from one sample sequenced in a study of CD8 T cells in ankylosing spondylitis. TCRdb re-called the 5' RACE reads through MiXCR, storing one row per CDR3 protein. The sample gives more than 150,000 distinct CDR3 sequences, 9.5% to 15% of which show up once; about 15% is in the top ten. The sample comprised blood, either unsorted or a sorted T cell fraction (not recorded which). Receptor source: a male donor with ankylosing spondylitis or in good health (not recorded which).

This clonotype was picked up a small number of times. The chain employs TRBV7-9 and TRBJ1-6; TRBD1 matches at 10 bases. This CDR3 contains 15 residues. After removal of 6 bases from V and 7 bases from J, the junction contained 6 bases not matched to a gene. CDR1 SEHNR and CDR2 FQNEAQ come from the germline V gene (reference sequence). The CDR3 protein is CASRSGTGENSPLHF. The CDR3 DNA reads TGTGCCAGCAGGTCTGGGACAGGGGAAAATTCACCCCTCCACTTT.

This clonotype was observed a few times. This chain connects TRBV5-1 to TRBJ2-7; no reliable D call. The ends were cut back, 2 bases at V and 0 bases at J, with 15 bases in the middle. The CDR3 has 16 residues. Germline loops: CDR1 SGHRS, CDR2 YFSETQ. CDR3 bases: TGCGCCAGCAGCTTCCCGATAAAGGGTGTCTCCTACGAGCAGTACTTC. This gives the protein CASSFPIKGVSYEQYF. Variable domain in full (rest from reference TRBV5-1 and TRBJ2-7): KAGVTQTPRYLIKTRGQQVTLSCSPISGHRSVSWYQQTPGQGLQFLFEYFSETQRNKGNFPGRFSGRQFSNSRSEMNVSTLELGDSALYLCASSFPIKGVSYEQYFGPGTRLTVT.

The rearrangement joins TRBV9 to TRBJ1-3; the D is unclear. The CDR3 is 14 amino acids. Germline CDR1 and CDR2: SGDLS and YYNGEE. Trimming removed 0 bases from V and 4 bases from J, with 8 bases in between. The CDR3 loop is CASSVGVSGNTIYF. CDR3 bases: TGTGCCAGCAGCGTAGGGGTATCCGGAAACACCATATATTTT.

The CDR3 DNA reads TGTGCCAGCAGCCCCATCGATTGGGTCAATTCACCCCTCCACTTT. Protein sequence: CASSPIDWVNSPLHF. The rearrangement links TRBV7-8 to TRBJ1-6; no clear D gene. The CDR3 is 15 residues long. The V gene's germline CDR1 is SGHVS and CDR2 FQNEAQ. V lost 5 bases and J lost 7, with 15 bases in between.

This clonotype was seen ten or more times. The chain recombines TRBV14 with TRBJ2-4; D is unresolved. Germline values: CDR1 SGHDN, CDR2 FVKESK. V lost 3 bases and J 0 bases, leaving 9 bases between the germline ends. There are 15 residues in the CDR3. The CDR3: CASSQPRLAKNIQYF. The CDR3 coding sequence is TGTGCCAGCAGCCAGCCCAGGCTAGCCAAAAACATTCAGTACTTC.

The chain couples TRBV6-2 or TRBV6-3 to TRBJ1-5, with TRBD1 matching over 7 bases. V lost 5 bases, J lost 7 bases, and 11 bases stayed unmatched. The CDR3 totals 15 residues. Germline CDR1 and CDR2: MNHEY and SVGEGT. Here the CDR3 DNA reads TGTGCCAGCAGTCTCCTCAGGGGGGTGGAGCAGCCCCAGCATTTT. The encoded protein is CASSLLRGVEQPQHF.

A few counts support this clonotype. This chain links TRBV3-1 with TRBJ1-1; no reliable D call. Trimming removed 1 base at V and 2 bases at J, with 17 bases between. This CDR3 is built from 17 residues. Germline values: CDR1 LGHDT, CDR2 YNNKEL (reference sequence). CDR3: CASSQGTMGRINTEAFF. The CDR3 region has the DNA TGTGCCAGCAGCCAAGGAACCATGGGTCGGATTAACACTGAAGCTTTCTTT.

There are many counts of this clonotype. The V gene is TRBV12-3 or TRBV12-4, the J gene TRBJ2-5, with D maybe TRBD1 (6 bases). V dropped 5 bases and J dropped 2 bases, with 12 bases sitting between them. The CDR3 contains 14 residues. CDR3 region: CASSLGASQETQYF. CDR3 nucleotide sequence: TGTGCCAGCAGTCTGGGGGCGAGTCAAGAGACCCAGTACTTC.

This clonotype was picked up a small number of times. The CDR3: CASFQGDYGYTF. The CDR3 bases are TGTGCCAGTTTTCAGGGCGACTATGGCTACACCTTC. The chain carries TRBV12-3 or TRBV12-4 and TRBJ1-2; tentative D call: TRBD1 (5 bases). This CDR3 spans 12 amino acids. V was clipped by 9 bases and J by 3 bases, with 11 bases between them.

This clonotype was observed a handful of times. The chain carries TRBV30 and TRBJ2-1; no clear D gene. The CDR3 totals 12 residues. Germline V gene lookup returns CDR1 GTSNPN and CDR2 SVGIG (reference sequence). Trimming cost V 3 bases and J 3 bases, with 6 bases left between them. CDR3 amino acids: CAWRPGYNEQFF. The DNA for the CDR3 is TGTGCCTGGAGACCCGGCTACAATGAGCAGTTCTTC.

This clonotype was picked up a small number of times. CDR3 residues: CASSQDIRGEQYF. In nucleotides, the CDR3 is TGCGCCAGCAGCCAAGATATTAGGGGGGAGCAGTACTTC. The chain links TRBV4-1 to TRBJ2-7; maybe TRBD1 (6 bases). Trimming stripped 0 bases from V and 7 bases from J, with 10 bases between. Germline CDR1 reads MGHRA; CDR2 reads YSYEKL. CDR3 length: 13 amino acids.

This clonotype was observed a handful of times. V is TRBV6-1 and J is TRBJ1-3; D remains ambiguous. This CDR3 region has 15 residues. The germline gives CDR1 MNHNS, CDR2 SASEGT. V was trimmed by 3 bases and J by 3 bases, leaving 12 bases between them. CDR3 region: CASSEWAGSGNTIYF. The CDR3 DNA follows: TGTGCCAGCAGTGAGTGGGCTGGGAGTGGAAACACCATATATTTT.

The chain links TRBV5-6 to TRBJ2-4; D is possibly TRBD2 (5 bases). The CDR3 is 14 amino acids. Per germline, CDR1 SGHDT and CDR2 YYEEEE. The V end lost 3 bases, the J end lost 3 bases, and 10 bases lay between the germline ends. This chain's CDR3 is CASSSHGVKNIQYF. The CDR3 bases are TGTGCCAGCAGCTCCCACGGGGTCAAAAACATTCAGTACTTC.

This clonotype was counted a few times. The chain carries TRBV13 and TRBJ2-3; D ambiguous. V lost 5 bases to trimming and J lost 5 bases, with 5 bases between them. The V gene's germline CDR1 is PRHDT and CDR2 FYEKMQ (reference sequence). The CDR3 sequence is 11 residues long. CDR3 residues: CASSGIDTQYF. The CDR3 DNA reads as TGTGCCAGCAGCGGGATAGATACGCAGTATTTT.

This clonotype has more than one count but fewer than ten. The chain carries TRBV12-3 or TRBV12-4 and TRBJ2-7, with 16 positions matching TRBD2. The CDR3 contains 18 residues. Trimming at V came to 8 bases and at J to 2 bases, leaving 12 bases not matched to a gene. CDR3 sequence: CASPTPGLAGGDPYEQYF. Here the CDR3 DNA reads TGTGCCAGCCCTACTCCGGGACTAGCGGGAGGGGATCCCTACGAGCAGTACTTC.

A few counts support this clonotype. The rearrangement uses TRBV4-2 and TRBJ2-2; 14 positions match TRBD2. The CDR3 spans 19 residues. The J segment lost 2 bases and the V segment lost 2 bases, leaving 7 bases of the junction unmatched. CDR1 LGHNA and CDR2 YNFKEQ come from the germline V gene. In DNA, the CDR3 is TGTGCCAGCAGCCAACCCTCGGGACTAGCGGGGGCCAACACCGGGGAGCTGTTTTTT. Protein sequence: CASSQPSGLAGANTGELFF.

This rearrangement joins TRBV6-2 or TRBV6-3 to TRBJ2-3; perhaps TRBD2 as D (6 bases). Germline CDR1 and CDR2: MNHEY and SVGEGT. The CDR3 has 20 residues. Between the trimmed V and J ends, which lost 10 bases and 3 bases, there was a span of 35 bases. The CDR3 here is CATSPGWAPGLALRTDTQYF. In nucleotides, the CDR3 is TGTGCCACCTCACCGGGTTGGGCACCGGGACTTGCTTTGAGAACAGATACGCAGTATTTT.

This clonotype has only a few counts. This rearrangement joins TRBV3-1 to TRBJ2-7, with TRBD2 identical over 7 bases. Germline lookup yields CDR1 LGHDT and CDR2 YNNKEL (reference sequence). This CDR3 spans 17 amino acids. Trimming removed 0 bases from V and 3 bases from J; junction bases left unmatched: 11. The CDR3, as DNA: TGTGCCAGCAGCCAAGATCTAGAAGGACTAGTCAGCTACGAGCAGTACTTC. Amino acid sequence: CASSQDLEGLVSYEQYF.

This clonotype was detected a few times. V and J are TRBV6-1 and TRBJ1-1; D is uncertain. V was cut by 0 bases and J by 3 bases, with 11 bases left in between. Germline V gives CDR1 MNHNS, CDR2 SASEGT. This CDR3 is 15 amino acids long. CDR3 nucleotides: TGTGCCAGCAGTGAAGCGCCCGAACCGCACACTGAAGCTTTCTTT. Its protein is CASSEAPEPHTEAFF.

V and J are TRBV7-9 and TRBJ2-1; 13 bases fit TRBD2. Germline V gene data show CDR1 as SEHNR and CDR2 as FQNEAQ (reference sequence). This CDR3 contains 17 residues. The V segment lost 5 bases and the J segment 5 bases; nucleotides outside the gene matches: 9. In nucleotides, the CDR3 is TGTGCCAGCAGCACTAGCGGGGGGGCACAAAACCACAATGAGCAGTTCTTC. This gives the protein CASSTSGGAQNHNEQFF.

This clonotype was counted only a few times. The J gene is TRBJ2-3, the V gene TRBV13; the D gene is possibly TRBD2 (5 bases). Germline values: CDR1 PRHDT, CDR2 FYEKMQ (reference sequence). Between the trimmed V and J ends, which lost 3 bases and 4 bases, there was a span of 17 bases. This CDR3 contains 16 residues. CDR3 nucleotides: TGTGCCAGCAGCTTTCCCCGGGGTCAGATCCCAGATACGCAGTATTTT. It specifies CASSFPRGQIPDTQYF.

A remark on this clonotype: One end of the junction varies from germline; a read error may be responsible. The chain combines TRBV12-3 or TRBV12-4 with TRBJ2-5; D might be TRBD1 (6 bases). This CDR3 has 9 residues. CDR3 amino acids: CASSLPRGF. The CDR3, as DNA: TGTGCCAGCAGTTTACCCAGGGGCTTC.

This clonotype was observed a few times. The V gene is TRBV5-6, the J gene TRBJ2-3, with D possibly being TRBD2 (6 bases). The germline CDR1 and CDR2 sequences are SGHDT and YYEEEE. The CDR3 spans 15 residues. V was pared by 0 bases and J by 8 bases, with 16 bases between. The CDR3 nucleotides are TGTGCCAGCAGCTTGGCCCCCGGGGGTGGATGTACGCAGTATTTT. Amino acids: CASSLAPGGGCTQYF. The whole variable domain, remainder taken from reference TRBV5-6 and TRBJ2-3, is DAGVTQSPTHLIKTRGQQVTLRCSPKSGHDTVSWYQQALGQGPQFIFQYYEEEERQRGNFPDRFSGHQFPNYSSELNVNALLLGDSALYLCASSLAPGGGCTQYFGPGTRLTVL.

This clonotype was counted many times. The J gene is TRBJ2-1, the V gene TRBV10-3; D unclear. V gave up 5 bases and J gave up 10 bases, with 9 bases separating them. The CDR3 is 11 residues long. The germline gives CDR1 ENHRY, CDR2 SYGVKD. CDR3 coding DNA: TGTGCCATCAGTATGCGATCGGAGCAGTTCTTC. This gives the protein CAISMRSEQFF.

A few counts support this clonotype. Written as DNA, the CDR3 is TGTGCCAGCAGTTTAGCCCTGAGAGAGGAGCAGTTCTTC. Protein product: CASSLALREEQFF. V usage is TRBV12-3 or TRBV12-4 and J usage is TRBJ2-1; D is ambiguous. The V end was cut by 0 bases, the J end by 10 bases, with 10 bases between. The CDR3 is 13 residues long.

The chain links TRBV5-1 to TRBJ2-3; TRBD2 might be the D (6 bases). The germline V gene encodes CDR1 SGHRS and CDR2 YFSETQ. The V end lost 4 bases, the J end lost 1 base, and 16 bases lay between the germline ends. The CDR3 spans 16 residues. The CDR3 coding sequence is TGCGCCAGCAGCCCTTCGGACGGGGGTGGCACAGATACGCAGTATTTT. It yields the protein CASSPSDGGGTDTQYF.